The source of this TCR beta chain is a study of blood T cell repertoires in COVID-19. On the study more broadly: Samples taken during acute and convalescent COVID-19 were collected in the United States, Italy and Spain. PBMCs, B-cell-depleted T cells, or T cells provided the cDNA or gDNA that made up the material.

Per the original data handling: Reference gene primer amplification in the assay estimated nucleated cell counts. Libraries were prepared by immunoSEQ multiplex PCR; TCRdb keeps only in-frame clonotypes and omits some of them. Clonal size and the V and J genes are those of that table, whereas D and trimming came from the DNA. Here the sample spans approximately 68,000 clones, more than 75% being singletons. Germline V gene data show CDR1 as SGHNT and CDR2 as YENEEA. V gave up 7 bases and J gave up 7 bases, with 19 bases separating them. The CDR3 is 14 amino acids. The clonotype originates from a man aged 70-80 years with active or convalescent COVID-19. The source material was peripheral blood. This sequence joins TRBV11-3 and TRBJ1-1; TRBD1 is a possible D gene (6 bases). The CDR3 sequence is CASTRTSQGGEAFF. DNA of the CDR3: TGTGCCAGCACCCGGACGTCACAGGGCGGTGAAGCTTTCTTT.